This is a list of T cell receptor beta chains from one sample in a study of blood T cells in healthy people across ages. TCRdb ran MiXCR on the 5' RACE reads and lists one entry per CDR3 protein. The top ten hold approximately 7.9% of the sample, which has around 1.5 million distinct CDR3 sequences, about 43% seen once. Sequencing was performed on blood. These TCRs come from a woman between 18 and 30 years old in good health. Each CDR3 is given with its conserved first and last residue. A D gene is named only where the DNA matches it firmly. Size values are once, few and many counts, or a class for expanded clones, and some rows have none.

>TRBV5-1|TRBJ1-1|-|TRBD1
CASSFSNPAGTGGMGGNTEAFF
>TRBV20-1|TRBJ2-3|few|-
CSAQRGTGADTQYF
>TRBV10-3|TRBJ2-1|-|-
CAISESGPKAAYNEQFF
>TRBV6-6|TRBJ1-3|-|-
CASSYLPSAGNTIYF
>TRBV28|TRBJ2-7|-|-
CTSSLGSSGQWEQYF
>TRBV7-6|TRBJ2-1|-|-
CAGSLDGSGNEQFF
>TRBV20-1|TRBJ1-1|-|TRBD1
CSAISSGTGGPNTEAFF
>TRBV6-2/TRBV6-3|TRBJ2-5|few|-
CASSDPNLRETQYF
>TRBV5-1|TRBJ1-1|few|-
CASSLEWGRGTEAFF
>TRBV19|TRBJ2-7|-|TRBD2
CASSGLASGRVSREQYF
>TRBV4-2|TRBJ2-1|many|TRBD2
CASSQVVLAGVEQFF
>TRBV27|TRBJ2-1|-|-
CASSLGREPYNEQFF
>TRBV7-3|TRBJ2-2|-|-
CASESATGELFF
>TRBV29-1|TRBJ2-1|few|TRBD1
CSVEDPRRGGATLGNEQFF
>TRBV11-3|TRBJ2-1|-|-
CASSRAENYNEQFF
>TRBV4-1|TRBJ2-5|few|-
CASSQGRGGFQETQYF
>TRBV10-3|TRBJ2-1|-|TRBD2
CAISFLAGSGYNEQFF
>TRBV13|TRBJ2-3|-|-
CASLIRTDTQYF
>TRBV2|TRBJ2-1|many|-
CASIGGGEQFF
>TRBV18|TRBJ2-1|-|-
CASSPGSDNEQFF
>TRBV20-1|TRBJ1-1|-|-
CSACPGWAEAFF
>TRBV12-3/TRBV12-4|TRBJ2-3|once|-
CASSFGTARADTQYF
>TRBV5-1|TRBJ2-7|-|TRBD2
CASSFTSGLAGAPSYEQYF
>TRBV21-1|TRBJ2-1|-|-
CASRPISLYNEQFF
>TRBV10-2|TRBJ2-1|-|-
CASSGNHNEQFF
>TRBV4-2|TRBJ2-1|-|-
CASTGGQINEQFF
>TRBV12-3/TRBV12-4|TRBJ1-3|-|-
CATKSYSSGNTIYF
>TRBV28|TRBJ1-5|-|-
CASSLLTGSSNQPQHF